This is a list of T cell receptor beta chains from one sample in a study of blood T cells in healthy people across ages. MiXCR, run by TCRdb on the 5' RACE reads, gives a single entry per CDR3 protein. The sample comprises around 620,000 distinct CDR3 sequences, 25% to 30% of which are singletons, and less than 20% rests with the top ten. The sample consisted of blood. These receptors all stem from a woman aged 70-85 years in good health. The CDR3 runs from the conserved cysteine through the conserved F or W. D genes are given only for firm matches. For some rows the clone size is stated as once, few or many, or as a class when expanded; others skip it.

j_gene	abundance	d_gene	v_gene	CDR3nt	CDR3aa
TRBJ2-5	-	-	TRBV7-7	TGTGCCAGCAGCTCGGTCCAGCAAGAGACCCAGTACTTC	CASSSVQQETQYF
TRBJ2-7	few	-	TRBV29-1	TGCAGCGTTGTTCAAGGCAGCGCGGCCCACGAGCAGTACTTC	CSVVQGSAAHEQYF
TRBJ2-7	-	-	TRBV10-3	TGTGCCATCAGTGAACAGGGTAACCACGAGCAGTACTTC	CAISEQGNHEQYF
TRBJ2-1	-	-	TRBV18	TGTGCCAGCTCACCGTACTCCAGTTACAATGAGCAGTTCTTC	CASSPYSSYNEQFF
TRBJ2-7	-	TRBD1	TRBV7-9	TGTGCCAGTTCCGACAGGGGACACCATTTCACCTTC	CASSDRGHHFTF
TRBJ1-5	-	-	TRBV2	TGTGCCAGCAGTCCGGAGGCCCAGCCCCAGCATTTT	CASSPEAQPQHF
TRBJ2-3	-	-	TRBV6-6	TGTGCCAGCAGTTATAGTGACTGGAACACAGATACGCAGTATTTT	CASSYSDWNTDTQYF
TRBJ2-1	few	-	TRBV2	TGTGCCAGCAAGGTTGGTAATGAGCAGTTCTTC	CASKVGNEQFF
TRBJ1-4	few	-	TRBV20-1	TGCAATGAAGACTTAAATCTGGGACCTAATGAAAAACTGTTTTTT	CNEDLNLGPNEKLFF
TRBJ2-7	-	TRBD1	TRBV7-2	TGTGCCAGCAGCTTAGCGGGGGACAGGGCCTACGAGCAGTACTTC	CASSLAGDRAYEQYF
TRBJ1-6	-	-	TRBV13	TGTGCCAGCAGCTTTTGGAGTGGGGATTCACCCCTCCACTTT	CASSFWSGDSPLHF
TRBJ2-1	few	TRBD1	TRBV7-9	TGTGCCAGCAGCTCGTCGGACAGGGAGCAGTTCTTC	CASSSSDREQFF
TRBJ2-7	-	TRBD1	TRBV7-9	TGTGCCAGCAGCTTAGCTGTGACAGGGCGGTCCTACGAGCAGTACTTC	CASSLAVTGRSYEQYF
TRBJ1-1	-	-	TRBV20-1	TGCAGTGCTAGAGGGGGGGGGCGGAACACTGAAGCTTTCTTT	CSARGGGRNTEAFF
TRBJ2-2	-	TRBD1	TRBV5-1	TGCGCCAGCAGAAGGGACAGTGACACCGGGGAGCTGTTTTTT	CASRRDSDTGELFF
TRBJ2-2	few	TRBD2	TRBV20-1	TGCAGTGTTAAAGCGGGGGACTCCACCGGGGAGCTGTTTTTT	CSVKAGDSTGELFF
TRBJ1-4	few	-	TRBV5-1	TGCGCCAGCAGCTCGACGAGAAATGAAAAACTGTTTTTT	CASSSTRNEKLFF
TRBJ2-5	few	TRBD2	TRBV20-1	TGCAGTGCGATGGGGTCGGCTAGCGGACAAGAGACCCAGTACTTC	CSAMGSASGQETQYF
TRBJ1-1	-	-	TRBV7-2	TGTGCCAGCAGCTTTGGGAAGAGAACTGAAGCTTTCTTT	CASSFGKRTEAFF
TRBJ2-1	few	-	TRBV5-1	TGCGCCAGCAGCTTGGTCTCGGGGCGGGGGCAGAGGGAGTTCTTC	CASSLVSGRGQREFF
TRBJ1-1	few	-	TRBV7-9	TGTGCCAGCAGCTTAATGGGGAGCACTGAAGCTTTCTTT	CASSLMGSTEAFF
TRBJ2-7	few	TRBD2	TRBV4-2	TGTGCCAGCAGCCATGGGACTAGCGGGAGTTACGAGCAGTACTTC	CASSHGTSGSYEQYF
TRBJ1-4	few	-	TRBV4-3	TGCGCCAGCAGCCAAGATGGGGCGAGAAATGAAAAACTGGTTTTT	CASSQDGARNEKLVF
TRBJ2-7	-	-	TRBV29-1	TGCAGCGTTGGGATAACTGGGTACGAGCAGTACTTC	CSVGITGYEQYF
TRBJ2-3	-	TRBD1	TRBV11-2	TGTGCCAGCAGCCCCAACCTTGGGACAGTTAGCACAGATACGCAGTATTTT	CASSPNLGTVSTDTQYF
TRBJ2-1	-	-	TRBV21-1	TGTGCCAGCAGCAATCTAAGACGCGATGAGCAGTTCTTC	CASSNLRRDEQFF
TRBJ1-1	few	TRBD1	TRBV29-1	TGCAGCGTAGGAAGGTCGACAGGGGGCACTGAAGCTTTCTTT	CSVGRSTGGTEAFF
TRBJ2-5	many	TRBD1	TRBV29-1	TGCAGCGTTGAAAGGACAGGTCAAGAGACCCAGTACTTC	CSVERTGQETQYF
TRBJ2-3	-	-	TRBV7-2	TGTGCCAGCTTGCGGTTAAGCACAGATACGCAGTATTTT	CASLRLSTDTQYF
TRBJ1-1	once	-	TRBV5-6	TGTGCCAGCAGCTTTAAGGACTTACTCACTGAAGCTTTCTTT	CASSFKDLLTEAFF
TRBJ2-2	-	-	TRBV2	TGTGCCAGCGGAGGTGACTACGGGGAGCTGTTTTTT	CASGGDYGELFF
TRBJ2-4	-	-	TRBV5-1	TGCGCCAGCAGCTTGGGCCTCGGGGCCTCCAAAAACATTCAGTACTTC	CASSLGLGASKNIQYF